The next 18 T cell receptor beta chains were all read from a single sample in a study of cytomegalovirus exposure and HLA in healthy donors. Primers included in the PCR were 60 Vbeta and 13 Jbeta primers. Profiled with immunoSEQ multiplex PCR; TCRdb holds only in-frame clones, not every one. In the table there are more than 150,000 clones, 80% of which are singletons. Sequenced sample: PBMCs. These receptors all come from a boy between 5 and 17 years old in good health and CMV-seronegative.

The chain employs TRBV7-8 and TRBJ1-2; possibly TRBD1 for D (6 bases). Germline lookup yields CDR1 SGHVS and CDR2 FQNEAQ. Trimming pared 4 bases from V and 7 bases from J, leaving 19 bases between. The CDR3 runs to 15 residues. This chain's CDR3 is CASSYLFTGSGGYTF. Here the CDR3 DNA reads TGTGCCAGCAGCTACCTATTCACAGGGTCCGGTGGCTACACCTTC.

The chain links TRBV6-5 to TRBJ2-1, with 13 bases fitting TRBD2. This CDR3 is built from 14 residues. Unmatched junction bases numbered 11, after V lost 5 bases and J lost 16 bases. In germline, CDR1 is MNHEY, CDR2 SVGAGI. CDR3 protein: CASSHLTGLAGAFF. In DNA form, the CDR3 reads TGTGCCAGCAGTCATCTGACTGGACTAGCGGGAGCCTTCTTC.

This chain uses TRBV4-3 with TRBJ2-1, with D possibly TRBD1 on 5 matching bases. The germline V gene has CDR1 LGHNA and CDR2 YSLEER. The germline V and J ends were trimmed by 4 bases and 6 bases, with 19 bases remaining between them. This CDR3 is built from 16 residues. CDR3 residues: CASSPSNSIRGNEQFF. In nucleotides, the CDR3 is TGCGCCAGCAGCCCCTCCAACTCAATTAGGGGCAATGAGCAGTTCTTC.

CDR3 nucleotide sequence: TGTGCCAGCAGTTACGGAGATCAGCCCCAGCATTTT. This translates into CASSYGDQPQHF. This rearrangement joins TRBV6-6 to TRBJ1-5; D call uncertain. The CDR3 loop spans 12 amino acids. Trimming pared 2 bases from V and 5 bases from J, leaving 4 bases between. CDR1 MNHNY and CDR2 SVGAGI come from the germline V gene (reference sequence).

The chain has TRBV7-9 and TRBJ2-7; 10 nucleotides line up with TRBD2. Trimming removed 5 bases from V and 2 bases from J; junction bases left unmatched: 12. Germline loops: CDR1 SEHNR, CDR2 FQNEAQ (reference sequence). The CDR3 has 17 residues. CDR3 DNA sequence: TGTGCCAGCAGCCCCTCAACCTCTAGCGGGAGTCCCTACGAGCAGTACTTC. Residues: CASSPSTSSGSPYEQYF.

This chain connects TRBV5-1 to TRBJ1-6; 9 bases map to TRBD1. This CDR3 contains 15 residues. Germline-derived CDR1 and CDR2 are SGHRS and YFSETQ. With 5 bases clipped from V and 7 bases from J, the junction kept 7 bases outside the gene matches. CDR3 in amino acids: CASRVRTGENSPLHF. The CDR3 DNA follows: TGCGCCAGCAGAGTTCGGACAGGGGAAAATTCACCCCTCCACTTT. The full variable domain, in which reference TRBV5-1 and TRBJ1-6 provide the parts outside the CDR3, is KAGVTQTPRYLIKTRGQQVTLSCSPISGHRSVSWYQQTPGQGLQFLFEYFSETQRNKGNFPGRFSGRQFSNSRSEMNVSTLELGDSALYLCASRVRTGENSPLHFGNGTRLTVT.

The J gene is TRBJ1-1, the V gene TRBV27, with 9 bases lining up with TRBD1. The CDR3 loop spans 14 amino acids. J gave up 1 base and V 3 bases, and 0 bases lay outside the gene matches. Germline V gene sequence: CDR1 MNHEY, CDR2 SMNVEV (reference sequence). The CDR3 DNA reads as TGTGCCAGCAGTTTGGGACAGGGGAACACTGAAGCTTTCTTT. Translating it yields CASSLGQGNTEAFF.

CDR3 protein: CASRVSGTGNGRMPYEQYF. The CDR3 DNA sequence: TGTGCCAGTAGGGTCTCCGGGACAGGGAATGGCCGTATGCCCTACGAGCAGTACTTC. The chain couples TRBV19 to TRBJ2-7; TRBD1 agrees at 9 bases. CDR1 LNHDA and CDR2 SQIVND come from the germline V gene (reference sequence). This CDR3 has 19 residues. Trimming at V came to 6 bases and at J to 2 bases, leaving 20 bases not matched to a gene.

The chain is built from TRBV2 and TRBJ2-7; D unresolved. The length of the CDR3 is 14 residues. V gave up 11 bases and J gave up 2 bases, with 19 bases separating them. The germline gives CDR1 SNHLY, CDR2 FYNNEI. DNA for the CDR3: TGTGCCGTCCAAGCAGCGACGGTGACCTACGAGCAGTACTTC. This codes for CAVQAATVTYEQYF.

The rearrangement links TRBV2 to TRBJ1-1; perhaps TRBD1 as D (5 bases). CDR3 length equals 15 residues. Per germline, CDR1 SNHLY and CDR2 FYNNEI. V shed 10 bases and J shed 0 bases, with 18 bases lying between them. This CDR3 is CANPRQGLVNTEAFF. CDR3 bases: TGTGCCAACCCGAGGCAGGGACTAGTGAACACTGAAGCTTTCTTT.

This rearrangement joins TRBV7-3 to TRBJ2-1; 9 bases map to TRBD2. This CDR3 contains 15 residues. CDR1 is SGHTA and CDR2 is FQGTGA in the germline V gene. J lost 6 bases, V lost 5 bases, and 8 bases had no gene match. The CDR3 bases are TGTGCCAGCAGCAACCCTAGCGGGGCTTTCAATGAGCAGTTCTTC. It translates to CASSNPSGAFNEQFF.

This clone occurred once. The chain couples TRBV6-1 to TRBJ2-2, with D possibly TRBD2 on 5 matching bases. The length of the CDR3 is 13 residues. Germline-derived CDR1 and CDR2 are MNHNS and SASEGT. V lost 6 bases, J lost 3 bases, and 8 bases lay in between. The CDR3 DNA follows: TGTGCCAGCAGCGCCGGGGACACCGGGGAGCTGTTTTTT. This sequence encodes CASSAGDTGELFF.

The rearrangement joins TRBV2 to TRBJ2-7; perhaps TRBD2 as D (6 bases). Per germline, CDR1 SNHLY and CDR2 FYNNEI. The germline V and J ends were trimmed by 8 bases and 6 bases, with 17 bases remaining between them. The length of the CDR3 is 13 residues. CDR3 in amino acids: CASRSGSLVEQYF. As DNA, the CDR3 is TGTGCCAGCCGTAGCGGTAGTTTAGTCGAGCAGTACTTC.

In this sample, this clone turned up once. The V and J genes are TRBV7-2 and TRBJ2-6, with TRBD1 matching over 7 bases. V was clipped by 1 base and J by 4 bases; unmatched bases: 1. Germline CDR1 SGHTA, CDR2 FQGNSA. There are 15 residues in the CDR3. The CDR3 is CASSLGDSGANVLTF. The CDR3 nucleotides are TGTGCCAGCAGCTTAGGGGACAGCGGGGCCAACGTCCTGACTTTC.

This clone was picked up one time. The chain uses TRBV6-1 and TRBJ2-7; 8 nucleotides match TRBD2. V was pared by 4 bases and J by 7 bases, with 12 bases of the junction left unmatched. This CDR3 comprises 15 residues. Germline V gene lookup returns CDR1 MNHNS and CDR2 SASEGT. CDR3 sequence: CASSVSTSATTEQYF. For the CDR3, the DNA is TGTGCCAGCAGTGTGTCGACTAGCGCCACTACGGAGCAGTACTTC.

V usage is TRBV7-6 and J usage is TRBJ2-2; D is undetermined. Trimming cost V 7 bases and J 3 bases, with 12 bases left between them. Germline assignment: CDR1 SGHVS and CDR2 FNYEAQ. The CDR3 has 14 residues. For the CDR3, the DNA is TGTGCCAGCACCCTACGTACAGACACCGGGGAGCTGTTTTTT. Protein product: CASTLRTDTGELFF.

This clone was observed a handful of times. This chain uses TRBV5-6 with TRBJ1-2; possibly TRBD1 for D (6 bases). Trimming stripped 1 base from V and 2 bases from J, with 15 bases between. Per the germline V gene, CDR1 is SGHDT and CDR2 is YYEEEE. The CDR3 runs to 16 residues. In DNA form, the CDR3 reads TGTGCCAGCAGCTTGAGATTGGAAACAGGGAACTATGGCTACACCTTC. Its translation is CASSLRLETGNYGYTF.

J is TRBJ2-4 and V is TRBV21-1; the D segment call TRBD2 is taken from the table without a DNA check. TRBV21-1 is classified as a pseudogene. CDR3 length: 10 amino acids. CDR3: CASGGNIQYF. CDR3 coding DNA: TGTGCCAGCGGGGGGAACATTCAGTACTTC.